Each of the 10 T cell receptor beta chains below was sequenced from the same sample in a study of early T cells in non-severe SARS-CoV-2 infection. TCRdb redid the calling of the 5' RACE reads with MiXCR, one entry per CDR3 protein. The table has 55,000 to 75,000 distinct CDR3 sequences, 10% to 15% seen once; the top ten hold around 4.3%. Sequencing was carried out using whole blood. These receptor sequences come from an adult who was a healthcare worker with PCR-confirmed SARS-CoV-2 infection or an uninfected control (not recorded which).

This chain connects TRBV5-1 to TRBJ2-3; 12 nucleotides agree with TRBD2. Germline V lookup: CDR1 SGHRS, CDR2 YFSETQ. This CDR3 has 17 residues. With V trimmed by 2 bases and J by 1 base, 5 bases remained unmatched. The CDR3 DNA follows: TGCGCCAGCAGCTTAAAAGGACTAGCGGGGCGCACAGATACGCAGTATTTT. It translates to CASSLKGLAGRTDTQYF.

This clonotype has at least ten counts. The gene calls are TRBV10-3 and TRBJ2-1; D gene uncertain. In germline, CDR1 is ENHRY, CDR2 SYGVKD. The CDR3 consists of 13 residues. Trimming removed 4 bases at V and 7 bases at J, with 11 bases between. The CDR3 loop is CAISVVVVNEQFF. In DNA, the CDR3 is TGTGCCATCAGTGTGGTCGTGGTAAATGAGCAGTTCTTC.

This sequence joins TRBV3-1 and TRBJ2-1; the match to TRBD2 covers 7 bases. The germline gives CDR1 LGHDT, CDR2 YNNKEL (reference sequence). V gave up 6 bases and J gave up 3 bases; unmatched junction bases: 2. The CDR3 has 13 amino acids. The CDR3 DNA sequence: TGTGCCAGCAGTCGGACTAGCTACAATGAGCAGTTCTTC. This encodes CASSRTSYNEQFF.

This clonotype was picked up a small number of times. The chain is built from TRBV6-4 and TRBJ2-1, with 7 bases matching TRBD2. CDR1 and CDR2 (germline): MRHNA, SNTAGT. V dropped 2 bases and J dropped 4; count of bases not matched to a gene: 8. CDR3 length: 16 residues. As DNA, the CDR3 is TGTGCCAGCAGTGACGGGGACTCGGGAGGTTACAATGAGCAGTTCTTC. Its protein product is CASSDGDSGGYNEQFF.

The chain recombines TRBV16 with TRBJ1-3; TRBD1 is a possible D gene (5 bases). Germline CDR1 is KGHSY and CDR2 is FQNENV. V dropped 4 bases and J dropped 4 bases, with 20 bases sitting between them. This CDR3 has 17 residues. Here the CDR3 DNA reads TGTGCCAGCAGCCCCACAGTCAGACAGAGGAAGGGAAACACCATATATTTT. Residues: CASSPTVRQRKGNTIYF.

This clonotype came up a few times. The J gene is TRBJ2-7, the V gene TRBV7-9; D might be TRBD1 or TRBD2, each matching 5 bases. This CDR3 has 15 amino acids. Germline lookup yields CDR1 SEHNR and CDR2 FQNEAQ (reference sequence). V was cut by 5 bases and J by 2 bases, with 16 bases left in between. In nucleotides, the CDR3 is TGTGCCAGCAGCCGCTCCGGGACCTTAGCCTACGAGCAGTACTTC. Protein sequence: CASSRSGTLAYEQYF.

The chain carries TRBV5-1 and TRBJ2-1; either TRBD1 or TRBD2 may supply D (5 bases each). CDR3 length: 15 amino acids. CDR1 and CDR2 (germline): SGHRS, YFSETQ. V lost 2 bases and J 7 bases, leaving 16 bases between the germline ends. This CDR3 is CASSFGDAIWNEQFF. CDR3 nucleotide sequence: TGCGCCAGCAGCTTCGGGGACGCAATATGGAATGAGCAGTTCTTC.

The chain carries TRBV5-1 and TRBJ1-2; D is undetermined. Germline V gene sequence: CDR1 SGHRS, CDR2 YFSETQ. CDR3 length: 13 amino acids. V lost 7 bases and J 6 bases, leaving 16 bases between the germline ends. CDR3 sequence (DNA): TGCGCCAGCTCCACGGTCCGGGCACATGGCTACACCTTC. Its protein is CASSTVRAHGYTF. The full variable domain, with the rest looked up from reference TRBV5-1 and TRBJ1-2, is KAGVTQTPRYLIKTRGQQVTLSCSPISGHRSVSWYQQTPGQGLQFLFEYFSETQRNKGNFPGRFSGRQFSNSRSEMNVSTLELGDSALYLCASSTVRAHGYTFGSGTRLTVV.

This clonotype was observed many times. J is TRBJ1-5 and V is TRBV2, with a tentative D call TRBD1 (6 bases). CDR1 and CDR2 (germline): SNHLY, FYNNEI. The V gene lost 4 bases and the J gene lost 1 base, with 11 bases spanning the gap. CDR3 length: 15 residues. CDR3 bases: TGTGCCAGCAGTGTAGGACAGTTGAGCAATCAGCCCCAGCATTTT. The encoded protein is CASSVGQLSNQPQHF.

This clonotype was recorded at least ten times. This sequence joins TRBV19 and TRBJ2-1; D may be TRBD1 or TRBD2 (6 bases each). The V gene lost 7 bases and the J gene lost 8 bases, with 15 bases spanning the gap. The germline V gene has CDR1 LNHDA and CDR2 SQIVND (reference sequence). This CDR3 has 13 residues. The CDR3 nucleotides are TGTGCCAGTACCCTACAGGGAGGCCATGAGCAGTTCTTC. It yields the protein CASTLQGGHEQFF.